A single sample gave rise to the 32 T cell receptor beta chains below, sequenced in a study of blood T cells in healthy people across ages. Through a sample-barcoded 5' primer and a J-beta primer mix, a second PCR was run for about 6 to 12 cycles. A single record per CDR3 protein comes from TCRdb applying MiXCR to the 5' RACE reads. This sample has around 620,000 distinct CDR3 sequences, with approximately 27% found just once. Material for sequencing was blood. The receptors derive from a woman aged 70 to 79 in good health.

The rearrangement links TRBV7-2 to TRBJ1-1; TRBD1 agrees at 8 bases. This CDR3 is built from 14 residues. Germline CDR1 is SGHTA and CDR2 is FQGNSA. J lost 5 bases, V lost 4 bases, and 6 bases had no gene match. Written as DNA, the CDR3 is TGTGCCAGCAGCTACCAGACAGGGGTTACTGAAGCTTTCTTT. Encoded protein: CASSYQTGVTEAFF.

The table lists this clonotype with a few counts. The genes are TRBV4-1 and TRBJ2-1; 11 bases line up with TRBD2. V trimming: 2 bases; J trimming: 0 bases; junction bases outside the gene matches: 9. The CDR3 has 19 residues. Germline V lookup: CDR1 MGHRA, CDR2 YSYEKL. The chain's CDR3 is CASSQLLAGGVSSYNEQFF. For the CDR3, the DNA is TGCGCCAGCAGCCAATTGCTAGCGGGGGGCGTAAGCTCCTACAATGAGCAGTTCTTC.

The J gene is TRBJ2-7, the V gene TRBV5-1, with D possibly being TRBD1 (6 bases). With 1 base removed from V and 4 bases from J, the gap between germline ends came to 15 bases. This CDR3 has 15 residues. CDR1 is SGHRS, CDR2 YFSETQ, per germline. The CDR3 sequence is CASSLQGRGFYEQYF. The CDR3 DNA follows: TGCGCCAGCAGCTTGCAGGGCAGGGGATTTTACGAGCAGTACTTC. The full variable domain, in which reference TRBV5-1 and TRBJ2-7 provide the parts outside the CDR3, is KAGVTQTPRYLIKTRGQQVTLSCSPISGHRSVSWYQQTPGQGLQFLFEYFSETQRNKGNFPGRFSGRQFSNSRSEMNVSTLELGDSALYLCASSLQGRGFYEQYFGPGTRLTVT.

This clonotype occurred a few times. The germline gene is not matched at one end of the junction; a read error may be the cause. The rearrangement links TRBV3-1 to TRBJ1-1; D not certain. Germline CDR1 LGHDT, CDR2 YNNKEL (reference sequence). This CDR3 spans 12 amino acids. CDR3 sequence reads: CANSQRHTEAFF. CDR3 nucleotide sequence: TGTGCCAACAGCCAAAGACACACTGAAGCTTTCTTT.

This clonotype came up a few times. This chain joins TRBV12-3 or TRBV12-4 and TRBJ2-4; D unclear. The length of the CDR3 is 15 residues. Trimming took 3 bases from V and 3 from J, leaving 12 bases between them. In DNA, the CDR3 is TGTGCCAGCAGTTTGAGATCCTCTGGCAAAAACATTCAGTACTTC. Its translation: CASSLRSSGKNIQYF.

This clonotype was counted a few times. A junction end diverges from the germline sequence, so it may reflect a read error. The chain links TRBV5-1 to TRBJ2-5; D gene ambiguous. The CDR3 loop spans 14 amino acids. CDR1 is SGHRS, CDR2 YFSETQ, per germline. The DNA of the CDR3 is TGCGCCAGCAGCCTGGACCGGTACCAAGAGACCCAGCACTTC. Residues: CASSLDRYQETQHF. Based on the CDR3 plus reference TRBV5-1 and TRBJ2-5, the full variable domain is KAGVTQTPRYLIKTRGQQVTLSCSPISGHRSVSWYQQTPGQGLQFLFEYFSETQRNKGNFPGRFSGRQFSNSRSEMNVSTLELGDSALYLCASSLDRYQETQHFGPGTRLLVL.

V usage is TRBV28 and J usage is TRBJ1-2, with D uncertain. Germline V gene lookup returns CDR1 MDHEN and CDR2 SYDVKM. The germline V and J ends were trimmed by 1 base and 6 bases, with 15 bases remaining between them. The CDR3 consists of 15 residues. The CDR3: CASSLLWQLGNGYTF. Written as DNA, the CDR3 is TGTGCCAGCAGTTTATTGTGGCAGCTAGGAAATGGCTACACCTTC.

In this sample, this clonotype turned up a few times. V gene TRBV7-6 combines with J gene TRBJ2-5, with 13 bases aligning to TRBD2. J was trimmed by 12 bases and V by 1 base; bases with no gene match: 5. The CDR3 runs 14 residues. Germline values: CDR1 SGHVS, CDR2 FNYEAQ. The CDR3 sequence is CASSLGRTSGSKYF. CDR3 in DNA: TGTGCCAGCAGCTTAGGGCGGACTAGCGGGAGCAAGTACTTC.

There are a few counts of this clonotype. The V and J genes are TRBV5-1 and TRBJ2-3, with 8 bases identical to TRBD2. Looked up from germline, CDR1 is SGHRS and CDR2 is YFSETQ. The V and J ends lost 1 base and 2 bases, in that order; junction bases with no gene match: 6. The CDR3 is 16 residues long. CDR3 DNA sequence: TGCGCCAGCAGCTTGTACGTAGCGGGGCTCACAGATACGCAGTATTTT. Protein product: CASSLYVAGLTDTQYF.

Here the CDR3 DNA reads TGTGCCAGCAGCTTATTGAGTGGGGCCAACTATGGCTACACCTTC. Protein: CASSLLSGANYGYTF. The chain couples TRBV11-2 to TRBJ1-2; D may be TRBD1 (5 bases). V was pared by 2 bases and J by 2 bases, with 12 bases between. Germline CDR1 and CDR2: SGHAT and FQNNGV. This CDR3 region has 15 residues.

V and J are TRBV4-2 and TRBJ2-1, with D maybe TRBD1 (5 bases). The germline CDR1 and CDR2 sequences are LGHNA and YNFKEQ. The CDR3 is 17 amino acids. The germline V and J ends were trimmed by 0 bases and 1 base, with 13 bases remaining between them. The CDR3 protein is CASSQDRVGLSYNEQFF. In DNA form, the CDR3 reads TGTGCCAGCAGCCAAGACCGAGTGGGGCTTTCCTACAATGAGCAGTTCTTC.

The DNA of the CDR3 is TGTGCCAGCAGCGTGGCGGGCGGAGACACCATATATTTT. The encoded protein is CASSVAGGDTIYF. The chain couples TRBV9 to TRBJ1-3, with D hard to call. The CDR3 runs to 13 residues. V lost 2 bases and J lost 8, with 11 bases in between. Germline loops: CDR1 SGDLS, CDR2 YYNGEE.

Turning to this clonotype: Given a much more abundant clone one base away, this may be a read error. The chain recombines TRBV5-4 with TRBJ2-5; TRBD2 aligns across 11 bases. CDR1 is SGHNT, CDR2 YYREEE, per germline (reference sequence). The CDR3 has 14 amino acids. The CDR3 DNA sequence: TGTGTCAGCAGCCGGGGACTAGCGGAAGAGACCCAGTACTTC. Amino acids: CVSSRGLAEETQYF. Based on the CDR3 plus reference TRBV5-4 and TRBJ2-5, the full variable domain is ETGVTQSPTHLIKTRGQQVTLRCSSQSGHNTVSWYQQALGQGPQFIFQYYREEENGRGNFPPRFSGLQFPNYSSELNVNALELDDSALYLCVSSRGLAEETQYFGPGTRLLVL.

This clonotype is a singleton in its sample. The chain joins TRBV19 to TRBJ1-2; no definite D call. The V and J ends lost 3 bases and 8 bases respectively, with 10 bases between them. Germline V gives CDR1 LNHDA, CDR2 SQIVND (reference sequence). There are 12 residues in the CDR3. CDR3 in amino acids: CASSMVLGGYTF. The CDR3 nucleotides read TGTGCCAGTAGTATGGTCCTGGGCGGCTACACCTTC.

The rearrangement uses TRBV6-2 or TRBV6-3 and TRBJ1-3; 8 nucleotides align to TRBD1. The length of the CDR3 is 15 residues. Germline CDR1 MNHEY, CDR2 SVGEGT. V was clipped by 6 bases and J by 7 bases; unmatched bases: 11. CDR3 amino acids: CASRSPGQESNTIYF. DNA of the CDR3: TGTGCCAGCAGATCTCCGGGACAGGAGTCGAACACCATATATTTT.

The chain is built from TRBV20-1 and TRBJ2-7; TRBD2 aligns across 8 bases. Losses at the gene ends were 0 bases for V and 0 bases for J; bases not matched to a gene: 7. The CDR3 is 16 amino acids. CDR1 is DFQATT and CDR2 is SNEGSKA in the germline V gene (reference sequence). The CDR3 DNA reads TGCAGTGCTAGAGATCCGGCTAGCGGGTCCTCCTACGAGCAGTACTTC. This encodes CSARDPASGSSYEQYF.

The table lists this clonotype with a few counts. The chain is built from TRBV20-1 and TRBJ1-1; tentative D call: TRBD1 (5 bases). V lost 3 bases to trimming and J lost 10 bases, with 21 bases between them. CDR3 size: 14 residues. Germline assignment: CDR1 DFQATT and CDR2 SNEGSKA (reference sequence). The CDR3 region is CSASLSGRAGLAFF. The CDR3 DNA sequence: TGCAGTGCTAGCCTCTCGGGCAGGGCTGGTCTAGCTTTCTTT.

The chain uses TRBV5-6 and TRBJ1-6; no clear D gene. V dropped 4 bases and J dropped 1 base, with 6 bases sitting between them. CDR1 and CDR2 (germline): SGHDT, YYEEEE. The CDR3 spans 14 residues. The CDR3 loop is CASSPESYNSPLHF. The DNA for the CDR3 is TGTGCCAGCAGCCCAGAGTCCTATAATTCACCCCTCCACTTT.

J is TRBJ2-1 and V is TRBV7-2; no reliable D call. The end of the DNA aligns better with TRBJ2-7, so the J call may be wrong. The CDR3 covers 15 residues. The germline CDR1 and CDR2 sequences are SGHTA and FQGNSA. CDR3 bases: TGTGCCAGCAGCCCTAAAAGGGATCCGAGCTACGAGCAGTACTTC. It yields the protein CASSPKRDPSYEQYF.

The genes are TRBV4-2 and TRBJ2-7; 12 bases are a match to TRBD2. Near its end, the DNA agrees better with TRBJ2-1, so the J call may be wrong. The CDR3 extends over 18 amino acids. From germline, CDR1 is LGHNA and CDR2 YNFKEQ. CDR3 sequence (DNA): TGTGCCAGCAGCCAAGGGGACATACTAGCGGGGGGCTACAATGAGCAGTTCTTC. It specifies CASSQGDILAGGYNEQFF.

The rearrangement uses TRBV7-2 and TRBJ1-3; D is uncertain. The CDR3 extends over 15 amino acids. With 1 base removed from V and 0 bases from J, the gap between germline ends came to 7 bases. Germline values: CDR1 SGHTA, CDR2 FQGNSA. The CDR3 protein is CASSLGTYSGNTIYF. In DNA form, the CDR3 reads TGTGCCAGCAGCTTAGGTACCTACTCTGGAAACACCATATATTTT. Combining the CDR3 with reference TRBV7-2 and TRBJ1-3 gives the whole variable domain GAGVSQSPSNKVTEKGKDVELRCDPISGHTALYWYRQSLGQGLEFLIYFQGNSAPDKSGLPSDRFSAERTGGSVSTLTIQRTQQEDSAVYLCASSLGTYSGNTIYFGEGSWLTVV.

This clonotype has only a few counts. The rearrangement joins TRBV6-5 to TRBJ2-6; D might be TRBD2 (6 bases). The germline gives CDR1 MNHEY, CDR2 SVGAGI. This CDR3 has 15 residues. V dropped 11 bases and J dropped 0 bases, with 14 bases sitting between them. CDR3 sequence: CASGGSSSGANVLTF. Here the CDR3 DNA reads TGTGCCTCTGGGGGGTCCTCCTCTGGGGCCAACGTCCTGACTTTC.

CDR3 loop: CASTYRQGSNEQYF. Here the CDR3 DNA reads TGTGCCAGCACCTACCGACAGGGTTCCAACGAGCAGTACTTC. The J gene is TRBJ2-7, the V gene TRBV5-8; 7 nucleotides agree with TRBD1. This CDR3 contains 14 residues. After removal of 6 bases from V and 5 bases from J, the junction contained 11 bases not matched to a gene. The germline V gene has CDR1 SGHTS and CDR2 YDEGEE. Looking up the rest from reference TRBV5-8 and TRBJ2-7 gives the full variable domain: EAGVTQSPTHLIKTRGQQATLRCSPISGHTSVYWYQQALGLGLQFLLWYDEGEERNRGNFPPRFSGRQFPNYSSELNVNALELEDSALYLCASTYRQGSNEQYFGPGTRLTVT.

The rearrangement links TRBV20-1 to TRBJ1-1; 9 positions agree with TRBD1. V shed 5 bases, J shed 10 bases, and the junction held 5 bases outside the gene matches. The CDR3 is 11 residues long. Per the germline V gene, CDR1 is DFQATT and CDR2 is SNEGSKA (reference sequence). CDR3 protein: CSASRQGVAFF. The CDR3 DNA sequence: TGCAGTGCTTCACGACAGGGGGTAGCTTTCTTT.

This clonotype was counted a few times. The V and J genes are TRBV15 and TRBJ2-7; the D call may be TRBD1 or TRBD2 (7 bases each). CDR1 and CDR2 (germline): LNHNV, YYDKDF (reference sequence). The V gene lost 0 bases and the J gene lost 7 bases, with 19 bases spanning the gap. The CDR3 has 16 amino acids. The CDR3 reads CATSRDRAGGVREQYF. The CDR3 nucleotides read TGTGCCACCAGCAGAGATCGAGCAGGGGGGGTAAGGGAGCAGTACTTC.

This clonotype was picked up a small number of times. V and J are TRBV20-1 and TRBJ1-4, with D possibly matching TRBD1 (6 bases). The CDR3 is 15 amino acids. CDR1 and CDR2 (germline): DFQATT, SNEGSKA (reference sequence). Deletions cut 0 bases from V and 7 bases from J, with 15 bases between. Here the CDR3 DNA reads TGCAGTGCTAGAGATAATACAGGGCATGGTGAAAAACTGTTTTTT. Its protein product is CSARDNTGHGEKLFF.

In this sample, this clonotype turned up a few times. This clone may be a read error of a much larger clone one base away. The chain employs TRBV14 and TRBJ2-7; no firm D call. Germline CDR1 reads SGHDN; CDR2 reads FVKESK. The CDR3 contains 12 residues. The ends were cut back, 4 bases at V and 6 bases at J, with 10 bases in the middle. In DNA, the CDR3 is TGTGCCAGCAGCCCCGCAAACTGCGAGCAGTACTTC. Translating it yields CASSPANCEQYF.

This clonotype was seen a few times. The rearrangement joins TRBV10-3 to TRBJ2-1; 9 positions match TRBD2. V lost 6 bases to trimming and J lost 7 bases; unmatched junction nucleotides: 10. The CDR3 is 15 amino acids. CDR1 is ENHRY and CDR2 is SYGVKD in the germline V gene. The CDR3 spells CAISARGGGANEQFF. CDR3 coding DNA: TGTGCCATCAGCGCACGGGGCGGGGGGGCAAATGAGCAGTTCTTC.

The V and J genes are TRBV20-1 and TRBJ2-5, with a tentative D call TRBD1 (6 bases). The CDR3 runs 12 residues. V was shortened by 3 bases and J by 11 bases, with 16 bases between the two germline ends. Germline lookup yields CDR1 DFQATT and CDR2 SNEGSKA (reference sequence). For the CDR3, the DNA is TGCAGTGCTAGTCCAACAGGGTGGGAGCAGTACTTC. Residues: CSASPTGWEQYF.

The V gene is TRBV7-3, the J gene TRBJ2-2; no clear D gene. The germline V and J ends were trimmed by 3 bases and 8 bases, with 10 bases remaining between them. This CDR3 comprises 13 residues. CDR1 is SGHTA, CDR2 FQGTGA, per germline. The CDR3 spells CASSLLTPGELFF. CDR3 DNA sequence: TGTGCCAGCAGCTTGTTGACACCAGGGGAGCTGTTTTTT. Using reference TRBV7-3 and TRBJ2-2 for the parts outside the CDR3, the full variable domain is GAGVSQTPSNKVTEKGKYVELRCDPISGHTALYWYRQSLGQGPEFLIYFQGTGAADDSGLPNDRFFAVRPEGSVSTLKIQRTERGDSAVYLCASSLLTPGELFFGEGSRLTVL.

This chain uses TRBV7-2 with TRBJ2-5; 8 bases map to TRBD2. The CDR3 has 15 amino acids. Trimming took 2 bases from V and 2 from J; bases not matched to a gene: 4. Looked up from germline, CDR1 is SGHTA and CDR2 is FQGNSA. The CDR3 nucleotides are TGTGCCAGCAGCTTAAGCGGGAGCGAACAAGAGACCCAGTACTTC. This codes for CASSLSGSEQETQYF.

The V call is TRBV20-1, the J call TRBJ2-7; unclear D gene. Germline CDR1 is DFQATT and CDR2 is SNEGSKA (reference sequence). The length of the CDR3 is 13 residues. Trimming cost V 0 bases and J 7 bases, with 13 bases left between them. Written as DNA, the CDR3 is TGCAGTGCTAGAGAAAATGCGGCAGTTGAGCAGTACTTC. As protein: CSARENAAVEQYF.